This TCR beta chain was found in a study of T cell responses to AZD1222 COVID-19 vaccine. Study outcomes and limitations: Breadth and depth of Spike-specific TCRs rose after two AZD1222 doses. Only five to seven AZD1222 recipients were seropositive at baseline.

About this clone itself: The target antigen is unknown.

Some clones are missing from TCRdb's copy, which holds only in-frame ones; the method was immunoSEQ multiplex PCR. This sample carries approximately 100,000 clones, roughly 91% of them seen once, and the ten largest clones take around 3.5%. Trimming took 6 bases from V and 14 from J, leaving 19 bases between them. This CDR3 region has 12 residues. From germline, CDR1 is KGHSH and CDR2 LQKENI. This receptor was obtained from an adult in good health. The chain carries TRBV18 and TRBJ1-1, with TRBD1 as a possible D gene (5 bases). The starting material was peripheral blood, obtained on day 0 of AZD1222 vaccination. The CDR3 is CASSLERAGGFF. For the CDR3, the DNA is TGTGCCAGCTCGCTCGAGCGGGCGGGGGGGTTCTTT.